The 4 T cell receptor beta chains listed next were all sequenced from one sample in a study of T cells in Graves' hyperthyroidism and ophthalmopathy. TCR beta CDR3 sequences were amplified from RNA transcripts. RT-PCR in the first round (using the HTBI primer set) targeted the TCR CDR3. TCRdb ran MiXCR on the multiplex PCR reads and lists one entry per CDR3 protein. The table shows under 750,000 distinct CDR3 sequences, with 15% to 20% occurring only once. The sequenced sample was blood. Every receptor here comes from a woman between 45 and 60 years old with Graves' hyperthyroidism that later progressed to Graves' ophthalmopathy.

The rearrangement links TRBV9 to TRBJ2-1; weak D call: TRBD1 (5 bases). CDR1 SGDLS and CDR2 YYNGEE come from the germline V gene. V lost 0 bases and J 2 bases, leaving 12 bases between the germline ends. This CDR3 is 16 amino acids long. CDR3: CASSVEYRFPYNEQFF. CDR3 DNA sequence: TGTGCCAGCAGCGTAGAGTACAGGTTTCCCTACAATGAGCAGTTCTTC.

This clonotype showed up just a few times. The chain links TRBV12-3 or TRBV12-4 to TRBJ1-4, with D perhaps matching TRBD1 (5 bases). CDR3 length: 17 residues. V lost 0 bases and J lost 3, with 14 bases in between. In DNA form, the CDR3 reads TGTGCCAGCAGTTTAGCAGGGACCTTCCGTCCTAATGAAAAACTGTTTTTT. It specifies CASSLAGTFRPNEKLFF.

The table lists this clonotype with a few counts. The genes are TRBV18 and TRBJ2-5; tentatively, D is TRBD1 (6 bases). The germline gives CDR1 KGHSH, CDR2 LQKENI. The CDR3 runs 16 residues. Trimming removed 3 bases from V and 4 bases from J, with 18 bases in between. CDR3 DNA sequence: TGTGCCAGCTCACCCTACAGGGACGTAGGCGGAGAGACCCAGTACTTC. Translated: CASSPYRDVGGETQYF.

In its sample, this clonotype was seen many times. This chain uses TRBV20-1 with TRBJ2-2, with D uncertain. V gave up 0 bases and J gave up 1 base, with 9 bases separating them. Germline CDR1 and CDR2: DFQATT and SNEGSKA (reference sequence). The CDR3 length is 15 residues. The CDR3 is CSARDGRKNTGELFF. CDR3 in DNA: TGCAGTGCTAGAGACGGACGGAAGAACACCGGGGAGCTGTTTTTT.